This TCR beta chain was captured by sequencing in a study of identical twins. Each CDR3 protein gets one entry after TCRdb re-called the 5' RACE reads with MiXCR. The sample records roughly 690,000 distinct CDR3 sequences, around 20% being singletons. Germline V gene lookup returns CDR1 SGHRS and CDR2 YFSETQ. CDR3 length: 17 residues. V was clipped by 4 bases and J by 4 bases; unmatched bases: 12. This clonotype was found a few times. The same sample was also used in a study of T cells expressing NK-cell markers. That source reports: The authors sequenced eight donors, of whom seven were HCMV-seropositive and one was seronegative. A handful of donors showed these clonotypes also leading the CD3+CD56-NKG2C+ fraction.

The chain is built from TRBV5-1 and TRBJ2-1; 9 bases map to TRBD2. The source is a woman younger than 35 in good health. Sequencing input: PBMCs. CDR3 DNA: TGCGCCAGCAGCGCAAGAACTAGCGGGCGGGAGTACAATGAGCAGTTCTTC. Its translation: CASSARTSGREYNEQFF.